One and the same sample provided the 19 T cell receptor beta chains below, sequenced in a study of a mutant IDH1 vaccine in newly diagnosed glioma. Time point of the sample: week 5, during vaccination. Every vaccination contained 300 ug of the mutant IDH1 20-mer peptide and was paired with topical imiquimod. Their antigens are not known. Only in-frame clones appear in the TCRdb table, and some are missing; sequencing was by immunoSEQ multiplex PCR. The sample holds about 53,000 clones, around 80% seen once. Source: PBMCs, taken from a glioma patient whose treatment included an IDH1 peptide vaccine. These receptor sequences come from a woman aged 45-60 years with glioma.

J is TRBJ2-3 and V is TRBV9, with no clear D. This CDR3 has 15 amino acids. V was shortened by 0 bases and J by 0 bases, with 8 bases between the two germline ends. Looked up from germline, CDR1 is SGDLS and CDR2 is YYNGEE. In DNA form, the CDR3 reads TGTGCCAGCAGCGTAGGTCGACCCAGCACAGATACGCAGTATTTT. Protein: CASSVGRPSTDTQYF.

V usage is TRBV9 and J usage is TRBJ2-5, with 10 bases fitting TRBD2. CDR3 length equals 17 residues. V was clipped by 1 base and J by 2 bases; unmatched bases: 8. CDR1 is SGDLS and CDR2 is YYNGEE in the germline V gene. CDR3 bases: TGTGCCAGCAGCGTAATCCCTAGCGGGGGTGGGCAAGAGACCCAGTACTTC. It specifies CASSVIPSGGGQETQYF. The full variable domain, its missing parts supplied by reference TRBV9 and TRBJ2-5, is DSGVTQTPKHLITATGQRVTLRCSPRSGDLSVYWYQQSLDQGLQFLIQYYNGEERAKGNILERFSAQQFPDLHSELNLSSLELGDSALYFCASSVIPSGGGQETQYFGPGTRLLVL.

The CDR3 region has the DNA TGCGCCAGCAGCCAAGGGGACGGGCTAACTAATGAAAAACTGTTTTTT. It codes for CASSQGDGLTNEKLFF. This rearrangement joins TRBV4-3 to TRBJ1-4, with D perhaps TRBD1 (5 bases). The V end lost 1 base, the J end lost 1 base, and 10 bases lay between the germline ends. The CDR3 is made up of 16 amino acids. Germline V CDR1 and CDR2: LGHNA, YSLEER.

This chain links TRBV27 with TRBJ2-7; D call uncertain. V lost 2 bases to trimming and J lost 1 base, with 12 bases between them. The CDR3 runs to 15 residues. The V gene's germline CDR1 is MNHEY and CDR2 SMNVEV (reference sequence). CDR3 region: CASSLHGLWSYEQYF. Written as DNA, the CDR3 is TGTGCCAGCAGTTTACACGGCTTGTGGTCCTACGAGCAGTACTTC.

The chain joins TRBV28 to TRBJ1-6, with D unclear. CDR1 is MDHEN and CDR2 is SYDVKM in the germline V gene. The germline V and J ends were trimmed by 3 bases and 5 bases, with 8 bases remaining between them. The CDR3 totals 14 residues. The CDR3 is CASSFKRDNSPLHF. The CDR3 DNA reads as TGTGCCAGCAGTTTTAAAAGGGATAATTCACCCCTCCACTTT. The full variable domain, rest sourced from reference TRBV28 and TRBJ1-6, is DVKVTQSSRYLVKRTGEKVFLECVQDMDHENMFWYRQDPGLGLRLIYFSYDVKMKEKGDIPEGYSVSREKKERFSLILESASTNQTSMYLCASSFKRDNSPLHFGNGTRLTVT.

The V gene is TRBV5-4, the J gene TRBJ2-3; 8 nucleotides agree with TRBD2. Trimming at V came to 3 bases and at J to 4 bases, leaving 7 bases not matched to a gene. Looked up from germline, CDR1 is SGHNT and CDR2 is YYREEE (reference sequence). The CDR3 is 15 amino acids. CDR3 nucleotides: TGTGCCAGCAGCTCCGGGGGGGGAGGGCCAGATACGCAGTATTTT. Its protein is CASSSGGGGPDTQYF.

The chain links TRBV9 to TRBJ1-1; D ambiguous. This CDR3 comprises 15 residues. Looked up from germline, CDR1 is SGDLS and CDR2 is YYNGEE. Trimming took off 0 bases at V and 7 bases at J, with 16 bases between the two ends. CDR3 bases: TGTGCCAGCAGCGTAGGGTCCTCCCAACGAGGTGAAGCTTTCTTT. Protein product: CASSVGSSQRGEAFF.

The chain is built from TRBV10-3 and TRBJ1-1, with 12 bases that match TRBD1. Germline V gives CDR1 ENHRY, CDR2 SYGVKD. J gave up 8 bases and V 6 bases, and 7 bases lay outside the gene matches. The CDR3 has 14 residues. The CDR3 coding sequence is TGTGCCATCAGCGGGACAGGGGGCCCTCAGGAAGCTTTCTTT. Translation: CAISGTGGPQEAFF.

Only one count was recorded for this clone. The genes are TRBV14 and TRBJ1-2, with D possibly TRBD1 on 5 matching bases. The V end was cut by 0 bases, the J end by 3 bases, with 14 bases between. There are 16 residues in the CDR3. Germline CDR1 and CDR2: SGHDN and FVKESK. CDR3 loop: CASSQDLTGPDYGYTF. CDR3 bases: TGTGCCAGCAGCCAAGATCTAACAGGTCCGGACTATGGCTACACCTTC.

This rearrangement joins TRBV19 to TRBJ1-2, with D possibly being TRBD1 (5 bases). V dropped 4 bases and J dropped 2 bases, with 14 bases sitting between them. The CDR3 has 15 residues. Germline-derived CDR1 and CDR2 are LNHDA and SQIVND (reference sequence). CDR3 region: CASSTAGRNNYGYTF. The CDR3 DNA is TGTGCCAGTAGTACAGCAGGGAGAAACAACTATGGCTACACCTTC. Filled out from reference TRBV19 and TRBJ1-2, the complete variable domain reads DGGITQSPKYLFRKEGQNVTLSCEQNLNHDAMYWYRQDPGQGLRLIYYSQIVNDFQKGDIAEGYSVSREKKESFPLTVTSAQKNPTAFYLCASSTAGRNNYGYTFGSGTRLTVV.

The chain recombines TRBV5-1 with TRBJ2-2; 9 nucleotides match TRBD1. The J segment lost 5 bases and the V segment lost 3 bases, leaving 11 bases of the junction unmatched. From germline, CDR1 is SGHRS and CDR2 YFSETQ. This CDR3 region has 17 residues. CDR3 loop: CASSSATGTGTTGELFF. In nucleotides, the CDR3 is TGCGCCAGCAGCTCGGCTACCGGGACAGGGACTACCGGGGAGCTGTTTTTT.

This chain links TRBV13 with TRBJ2-5, with D perhaps assigned TRBD1 or TRBD2 (7 bases each). Germline V gene sequence: CDR1 PRHDT, CDR2 FYEKMQ (reference sequence). V shed 5 bases and J shed 5 bases, with 18 bases lying between them. The CDR3 consists of 15 residues. CDR3 sequence (DNA): TGTGCCAGCAGCCCGCGGTACAGGGGAGGGGAGACCCAGTACTTC. Its translation: CASSPRYRGGETQYF.

The V call is TRBV19, the J call TRBJ2-7, with D possibly being TRBD1 (6 bases). Trimming shortened V by 4 bases and J by 2 bases, and 12 bases separated the two germline ends. CDR1 is LNHDA, CDR2 SQIVND, per germline (reference sequence). The CDR3 length is 14 residues. The CDR3 reads CASSTQTGTYEQYF. The CDR3 nucleotides read TGTGCCAGTAGTACCCAGACAGGTACCTACGAGCAGTACTTC. The variable domain in full, completed from reference TRBV19 and TRBJ2-7, reads DGGITQSPKYLFRKEGQNVTLSCEQNLNHDAMYWYRQDPGQGLRLIYYSQIVNDFQKGDIAEGYSVSREKKESFPLTVTSAQKNPTAFYLCASSTQTGTYEQYFGPGTRLTVT.

V and J are TRBV29-1 and TRBJ1-5, with TRBD1 matching 7 bases. Germline V gene data show CDR1 as SQVTM and CDR2 as ANQGSEA. The CDR3 consists of 14 residues. The V and J ends lost 6 bases and 1 base, in that order; junction bases with no gene match: 6. The CDR3 sequence: CSVRQGGSNQPQHF. The CDR3, as DNA: TGCAGCGTGAGACAGGGTGGAAGCAATCAGCCCCAGCATTTT.

V and J are TRBV5-5 and TRBJ1-1; possible D gene TRBD1, 5 bases. The CDR3 covers 15 residues. The germline gives CDR1 SGHKS, CDR2 YYEKEE (reference sequence). V lost 4 bases to trimming and J lost 0 bases, with 13 bases between them. In nucleotides, the CDR3 is TGTGCCAGCAGCCCGGGACCGAGTATGAACACTGAAGCTTTCTTT. It encodes CASSPGPSMNTEAFF.

The gene calls are TRBV5-1 and TRBJ1-2, with 8 nucleotides matching TRBD1. Germline V gene data show CDR1 as SGHRS and CDR2 as YFSETQ. Losses at the gene ends were 0 bases for V and 4 bases for J; bases not matched to a gene: 5. This CDR3 contains 15 residues. The CDR3 DNA reads TGCGCCAGCAGCTTGGACTGGCAGGGGGCCTATGGCTACACCTTC. Amino acids: CASSLDWQGAYGYTF.

The V gene is TRBV5-4, the J gene TRBJ2-3; D not resolved. CDR1 is SGHNT and CDR2 is YYREEE in the germline V gene (reference sequence). Between the trimmed V and J ends, which lost 4 bases and 1 base, there was a span of 13 bases. This CDR3 has 15 amino acids. In nucleotides, the CDR3 is TGTGCCAGCAGCGTAGACTGGTCGCGCACAGATACGCAGTATTTT. Translated, it gives CASSVDWSRTDTQYF.

The V call is TRBV29-1, the J call TRBJ2-3; D possibly corresponds to TRBD1 (6 bases). CDR3 length equals 14 residues. V gave up 3 bases and J gave up 2 bases, with 12 bases separating them. Per germline, CDR1 SQVTM and CDR2 ANQGSEA. In DNA form, the CDR3 reads TGCAGCGTTGACAGGGGCGCGAACACAGATACGCAGTATTTT. Amino acids: CSVDRGANTDTQYF.

This clone has a single count. The chain carries TRBV19 and TRBJ1-1; weak D call: TRBD1 (5 bases). Germline V CDR1 and CDR2: LNHDA, SQIVND (reference sequence). Trimming stripped 7 bases from V and 6 bases from J, with 21 bases between. The CDR3 length is 15 residues. The CDR3 region has the DNA TGTGCCAGTACCCCAATGGGGCGCGGGGGATCTGAAGCTTTCTTT. This codes for CASTPMGRGGSEAFF.